What follows are 8 T cell receptor beta chains derived from one specimen sequenced in a study of regulatory T cells in long-lasting Graves disease. Time point: newly diagnosed GD, antithyroid drugs for less than 3 months. TCR sequences were obtained from RNA taken from PBMCs. To make TCR beta libraries, researchers used iRepertoire HTBI primers and Arm-PCR of CDR3 regions. One entry per CDR3 protein, called by TCRdb with MiXCR from the multiplex PCR reads. The sample records over 400,000 distinct CDR3 sequences, about 14% being singletons. In addition, the sample was reused for a study of T cells in Graves' hyperthyroidism and ophthalmopathy.

This sample comprised peripheral blood mononuclear cells (PBMCs), obtained at new diagnosis, from a patient treated with antithyroid drugs. These receptors came from a woman between 50 and 59 years old with Graves disease.

This chain uses TRBV9 with TRBJ1-1; no firm D call. Trimming took 0 bases from V and 5 from J, leaving 11 bases between them. This CDR3 region has 14 residues. The V gene's germline CDR1 is SGDLS and CDR2 YYNGEE. This CDR3 is CASSVGTRDTEAFF. CDR3 sequence (DNA): TGTGCCAGCAGCGTAGGAACTAGGGATACTGAAGCTTTCTTT.

The CDR3 nucleotides read TGTGCCAGCAGTGGACTAGCGGGGACCGGGGAGCTGTTTTTT. The encoded protein is CASSGLAGTGELFF. This sequence joins TRBV12-3 or TRBV12-4 and TRBJ2-2; 12 bases match TRBD2. V was pared by 5 bases and J by 5 bases, with 0 bases of the junction left unmatched. This CDR3 region has 14 residues.

This clonotype was observed many times. This chain connects TRBV18 to TRBJ2-1; 7 positions match TRBD1. This CDR3 has 16 residues. Germline V lookup: CDR1 KGHSH, CDR2 LQKENI. Trimming took 0 bases from V and 8 from J; bases not matched to a gene: 10. In DNA form, the CDR3 reads TGTGCCAGCTCACCACCCAGACAGGGACCCTCGGATGAGCAGTTCTTC. The encoded protein is CASSPPRQGPSDEQFF.

This clonotype was observed at least ten times. The CDR3 loop is CASKSGQGINEQYF. The CDR3 DNA follows: TGTGCCAGCAAATCGGGACAGGGTATAAACGAGCAGTACTTC. The genes are TRBV12-3 or TRBV12-4 and TRBJ2-7; 9 bases are a match to TRBD1. This CDR3 has 14 amino acids. Germline trimming cut 7 bases from V and 5 bases from J; bases unmatched to any gene: 9.

This clonotype was seen many times. The chain couples TRBV27 to TRBJ2-7, with D unresolved. Between the trimmed V and J ends, which lost 3 bases and 6 bases, there was a span of 9 bases. Germline loops: CDR1 MNHEY, CDR2 SMNVEV (reference sequence). The CDR3 runs to 12 residues. DNA for the CDR3: TGTGCCAGCAGTTTCCCCGGACGCGAGCAGTACTTC. It specifies CASSFPGREQYF.

This CDR3 is CASRLAVSTGELFF. CDR3 nucleotides: TGCGCCAGCCGACTAGCGGTGAGCACCGGGGAGCTGTTTTTT. J is TRBJ2-2 and V is TRBV5-1, with TRBD2 matching 9 bases. The CDR3 has 14 amino acids. CDR1 is SGHRS and CDR2 is YFSETQ in the germline V gene. J gave up 4 bases and V 7 bases, and 5 bases lay outside the gene matches.

There are many counts of this clonotype. The genes are TRBV5-1 and TRBJ1-2; no definite D call. CDR1 is SGHRS, CDR2 YFSETQ, per germline. There are 13 residues in the CDR3. Trimming shortened V by 0 bases and J by 6 bases, and 9 bases separated the two germline ends. CDR3 protein: CASSLGVLNGYTF. Written as DNA, the CDR3 is TGCGCCAGCAGCTTGGGGGTGTTAAATGGCTACACCTTC.

Many counts were recorded for this clonotype. The CDR3 DNA reads TGTGCCAGCAGTTACCAGGACACCCTCGGGGAGCTGTTTTTT. Its translation is CASSYQDTLGELFF. The chain links TRBV6-5 to TRBJ2-2; D perhaps matches TRBD1 (5 bases). The germline V gene has CDR1 MNHEY and CDR2 SVGAGI. Trimming cost V 2 bases and J 7 bases, with 11 bases left between them. The length of the CDR3 is 14 residues.